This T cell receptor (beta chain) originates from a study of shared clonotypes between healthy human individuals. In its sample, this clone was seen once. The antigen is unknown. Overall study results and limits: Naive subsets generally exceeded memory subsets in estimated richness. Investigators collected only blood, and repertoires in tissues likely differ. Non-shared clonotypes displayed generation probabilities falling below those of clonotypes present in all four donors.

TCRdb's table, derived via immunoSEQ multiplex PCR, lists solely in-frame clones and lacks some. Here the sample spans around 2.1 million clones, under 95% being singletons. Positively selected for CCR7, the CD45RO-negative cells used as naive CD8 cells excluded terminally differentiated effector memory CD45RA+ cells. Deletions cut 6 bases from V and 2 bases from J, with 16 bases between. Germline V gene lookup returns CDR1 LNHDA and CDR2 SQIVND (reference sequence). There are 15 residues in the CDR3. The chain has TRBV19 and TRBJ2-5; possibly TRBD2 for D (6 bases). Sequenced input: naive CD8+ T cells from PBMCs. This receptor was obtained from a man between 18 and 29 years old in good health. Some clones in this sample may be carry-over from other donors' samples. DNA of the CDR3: TGTGCCAGTAGCGCTCGGGGGAGCGGACAAGAGACCCAGTACTTC. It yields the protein CASSARGSGQETQYF.